A selection of T cell receptor beta chains follows, all from one sample in a study of blood T cells in healthy people across ages. One entry per CDR3 protein, called by TCRdb with MiXCR from the 5' RACE reads. The sample shows about 800,000 distinct CDR3 sequences, more than 35% of them seen only once. Sequencing was carried out using blood. Receptor source: a man of 80 years or more in good health. Each CDR3 is given with its conserved first and last residue. A D gene is named only where the DNA matches it firmly. Some rows mark clone size as missing; the rest say once, few, many or name a class of expanded clone.

D gene	clone size	V gene	J gene	CDR3 DNA	CDR3 protein
NA	NA	TRBV5-1	TRBJ1-2	TGCGCCAGCAGCCCGGTACCGGGAGGGGCTAACTATGGCTACACCTTC	CASSPVPGGANYGYTF
TRBD1	few	TRBV7-3	TRBJ2-3	TGTGCCAGCAGCCCCCAGACAGGGGACACAGATACGCAGTATTTT	CASSPQTGDTDTQYF
NA	NA	TRBV15	TRBJ2-7	TGTGCCACCGGCAGAGATATCGGTGGGACCCCCTACGAGCAGTACTTC	CATGRDIGGTPYEQYF
NA	NA	TRBV6-5	TRBJ2-5	TGTGCCAGCAGTTACGGGGCCCTTGGCGAGACCCAGTACTTC	CASSYGALGETQYF
NA	NA	TRBV6-1	TRBJ2-5	TGTGCCAGCAGTGGACCGGGACACCCGAAAGAGACCCAGTACTTC	CASSGPGHPKETQYF
NA	NA	TRBV28	TRBJ2-3	TGTGCCAGCAGTTTGGAAGGGACCACCCCCGATACGCAGTATTTT	CASSLEGTTPDTQYF
TRBD2	NA	TRBV30	TRBJ2-1	TGTGCCCTGGGGGGGGTAAGCTCCTACAATGAGCAGTTCTTC	CALGGVSSYNEQFF
TRBD1	NA	TRBV2	TRBJ2-1	TGTGCCAGCAGTGCGGGACAGGGGTTTCCCAATGAGCCGTTCTTC	CASSAGQGFPNEPFF
TRBD2	NA	TRBV6-6	TRBJ2-1	TGTGCCAGCAGTTACGCCCCTCCGGCGGGAGGTGAAAATGAGCAGTTCTTC	CASSYAPPAGGENEQFF
NA	NA	TRBV27	TRBJ2-5	TGTGCCAGCAGTTTATCGTTCTGGGCCACGGAGACCCAGTACTTC	CASSLSFWATETQYF
TRBD2	many	TRBV4-2	TRBJ2-1	TGTGCCAGCAGCCAAGACCCGGGAGGGGGCTCCTACAATGAGCAGTTCTTC	CASSQDPGGGSYNEQFF
NA	NA	TRBV12-3/TRBV12-4	TRBJ1-1	TGTGCCAGCAGTTTAGGCAGTGGGATGAACACTGAAGCTTTCTTT	CASSLGSGMNTEAFF
TRBD1	NA	TRBV9	TRBJ2-3	TGTGCCAGCAGCGGAGGGGACAGGGGATTTACAGATACGCAGTATTTT	CASSGGDRGFTDTQYF
TRBD2	many	TRBV12-3/TRBV12-4	TRBJ2-4	TGTGCCAGCAGTTTCCGGACTAGCGGGGACAACATTCAGTACTTC	CASSFRTSGDNIQYF
NA	NA	TRBV5-1	TRBJ1-1	TGCGCCAGCGGTCGGATCGGGGAGAGTACTGAAGCTTTCTTT	CASGRIGESTEAFF
TRBD1	NA	TRBV4-2	TRBJ2-7	TGTGCCAGCAGCCATTCCGGGGGGACAGGGACCTACGAGCAGTACTTC	CASSHSGGTGTYEQYF
TRBD1	once	TRBV7-2	TRBJ2-1	TGTGCCAGCAGCGCACGGGACAGGGCTCGGGAGCAGTTCTTC	CASSARDRAREQFF
TRBD2	NA	TRBV3-1	TRBJ2-7	TGTGCCTGCAGCCAGGAGGCGGGAGTTCTCAATGAGCAGTACTTC	CACSQEAGVLNEQYF
NA	NA	TRBV20-1	TRBJ2-1	TGCAGTGCTAGAGATGGCGCAGGGGACCACAGTGAGCAGTTCTTC	CSARDGAGDHSEQFF
TRBD1	NA	TRBV27	TRBJ2-2	TGTGCCAGCAGTCGGGGACAGGGGAAGACCGGGGAGCTGTTTTTT	CASSRGQGKTGELFF
TRBD1	once	TRBV5-5	TRBJ2-2	TGTGCCAGCAGCCTAACCGGGACAGGGGGCGCCGACGGGGAGCTGTTTTTT	CASSLTGTGGADGELFF
TRBD1	NA	TRBV5-1	TRBJ2-7	TGCGCCAGCAGCACCCCGGGACAGGGCCCTCAGGACGAGCAGTACTTC	CASSTPGQGPQDEQYF
TRBD1	NA	TRBV2	TRBJ2-7	TGTGCCAGCAACGTACCGGGACAGGGTAGCGAGCAGTACTTC	CASNVPGQGSEQYF
TRBD1	once	TRBV19	TRBJ2-3	TGTGCCAGTAGTCCAGGGACAGGGACCCCCACAGATACGCAGTATTTT	CASSPGTGTPTDTQYF
NA	NA	TRBV3-1	TRBJ2-6	TGTGCCGGCAGCCAGCTTTCTGGGGCCAACGTCCTGACTTTC	CAGSQLSGANVLTF
NA	NA	TRBV5-4	TRBJ2-7	TGTGCCAGCAGCCGTAGTAGAACAGGGCCGAGCTCCTACGAGCAGTACTTC	CASSRSRTGPSSYEQYF
TRBD1	NA	TRBV12-3/TRBV12-4	TRBJ2-7	TGTGCCAGCAGTTTGACATCCTTTAGGGACAGATCCTACGAGCAGTACTTC	CASSLTSFRDRSYEQYF
TRBD2	few	TRBV28	TRBJ2-3	TGTGCCAGCAGGGGGACTAGCCTCACAGATACGCAGTATTTT	CASRGTSLTDTQYF
NA	few	TRBV2	TRBJ2-5	TGTGCCAGCAGGCTTGGCGGGTCCGTAGTAGAGACCCAGTACTTC	CASRLGGSVVETQYF
NA	NA	TRBV3-1	TRBJ2-1	TGTGCCAGCAGCCAAGATACAGGGCGGGGAAATGAGCAGTTCTTC	CASSQDTGRGNEQFF
NA	NA	TRBV28	TRBJ2-4	TGTGCCAGCAGCGCCGTGCTGGGTACCAAAAACATTCAGTACTTC	CASSAVLGTKNIQYF
TRBD1	NA	TRBV6-1	TRBJ2-1	TGTGCCAGCAGCTCCGGGACAGGGAGTCGAGTAGAGACCCAGTTCTTC	CASSSGTGSRVETQFF
NA	many	TRBV10-3	TRBJ2-1	TGTGCCATCAGAAAGGAGGGGAGTAATGAGCAGTTCTTC	CAIRKEGSNEQFF
TRBD2	NA	TRBV30	TRBJ2-1	TGTGCCTGGAGCTGGACTAGCGGGAAGTGGAATGAGCAGTTCTTC	CAWSWTSGKWNEQFF
TRBD1	many	TRBV29-1	TRBJ2-1	TGCAGCGTTCTGGCCGGGACAGCCTACAATGAGCAGTTCTTC	CSVLAGTAYNEQFF
NA	NA	TRBV12-3/TRBV12-4	TRBJ2-3	TGTGCCAGCAGCCCGGGACCCTACACAGATACGCAGTATTTT	CASSPGPYTDTQYF
NA	NA	TRBV28	TRBJ1-6	TGTGCCAGCAGTTTAAGCGGGCGGGGCTCGTATAATTCACCCCTCCACTTT	CASSLSGRGSYNSPLHF
NA	few	TRBV30	TRBJ2-7	TGTGCCTGGAGTAGTTGGAGTAACCCGGGGGAGCAGTACTTC	CAWSSWSNPGEQYF
NA	NA	TRBV7-2	TRBJ2-6	TGTGCCAGCAGCTTAGCGAGGCTGACTCAATCTGGGGCCAACGTCCTGACTTTC	CASSLARLTQSGANVLTF
NA	NA	TRBV5-1	TRBJ2-5	TGCGCCAGCAGCCCCCTCGTAGGTAATGACCAAGAGACCCAGTACTTC	CASSPLVGNDQETQYF
NA	NA	TRBV29-1	TRBJ1-4	TGCAGCGTTCTGGAGCAGCGAGAAAGTAAGCTGTTTTTT	CSVLEQRESKLFF
TRBD2	NA	TRBV20-1	TRBJ2-3	TGCAGTGCTAGAGCACCGGGACTAGGGTCCGCAGATACGCAGTATTTT	CSARAPGLGSADTQYF
NA	once	TRBV12-3/TRBV12-4	TRBJ1-4	TGTATCAGCAGTTTAGTCGGCCCCACGAAAGGAAAACTGTTTTTT	CISSLVGPTKGKLFF
NA	few	TRBV12-3/TRBV12-4	TRBJ2-5	TGTGCCAGCAGTTTTGGGGGGAAGGAGTACTTC	CASSFGGKEYF
NA	NA	TRBV12-3/TRBV12-4	TRBJ2-5	TGTGCCAGCAGCCGCACTACAAGACAAGAGACCCAGTACTTC	CASSRTTRQETQYF
NA	NA	TRBV10-2	TRBJ2-7	TGCGCCAGCAGTGAGTCGTCCACAGGGCAGGGGTACGAGCAGTACTTC	CASSESSTGQGYEQYF
NA	NA	TRBV13	TRBJ1-6	TGTGCCAGCAGCTTAGGCCTCGGGGATTCGGCGAATTCACCCCTCCACTTT	CASSLGLGDSANSPLHF
TRBD1	NA	TRBV27	TRBJ2-1	TGTGCCAGCAGTTCCCGGGACAGGGACGTCGGTGAGCAGTTCTTC	CASSSRDRDVGEQFF
NA	NA	TRBV9	TRBJ2-7	TGTGCCAGCAGCGTAGGCCACGTCACCTACGAGCAGTACTTC	CASSVGHVTYEQYF
TRBD2	NA	TRBV18	TRBJ2-5	TGTGCCAGCTCGGCCCAGCGGGAGAGGGAGACCCAGTACTTC	CASSAQRERETQYF
TRBD2	NA	TRBV28	TRBJ2-1	TGTGCCAGCAGCGAATCTACGGGGGGCGGGAGGGCCAATGAGCAGTTCTTC	CASSESTGGGRANEQFF
NA	NA	TRBV7-2	TRBJ2-5	TGTGCCAGCAGCTCCCGGGGTTTAGGGGAAGAGACCCAGTACTTC	CASSSRGLGEETQYF
TRBD2	NA	TRBV12-3/TRBV12-4	TRBJ2-1	TGTGCCAGCAGTGCATACGACCCTCTCCGGGACTATTCTAGTGAGCAGTTCTTC	CASSAYDPLRDYSSEQFF
NA	NA	TRBV20-1	TRBJ2-5	TGCAGTGCTAGATCTTTAGCCGGGACCCAGTACTTC	CSARSLAGTQYF
TRBD1	many	TRBV7-9	TRBJ1-2	TGTGCCAGCAGCCCGACAGGGGAAGGCTATGGCTACACCTTC	CASSPTGEGYGYTF
TRBD2	NA	TRBV28	TRBJ2-1	TGTGCCAGCAGTCCTCTTGCTAGCGGGGGATCCTCCTACAATGAGCAGTTCTTC	CASSPLASGGSSYNEQFF